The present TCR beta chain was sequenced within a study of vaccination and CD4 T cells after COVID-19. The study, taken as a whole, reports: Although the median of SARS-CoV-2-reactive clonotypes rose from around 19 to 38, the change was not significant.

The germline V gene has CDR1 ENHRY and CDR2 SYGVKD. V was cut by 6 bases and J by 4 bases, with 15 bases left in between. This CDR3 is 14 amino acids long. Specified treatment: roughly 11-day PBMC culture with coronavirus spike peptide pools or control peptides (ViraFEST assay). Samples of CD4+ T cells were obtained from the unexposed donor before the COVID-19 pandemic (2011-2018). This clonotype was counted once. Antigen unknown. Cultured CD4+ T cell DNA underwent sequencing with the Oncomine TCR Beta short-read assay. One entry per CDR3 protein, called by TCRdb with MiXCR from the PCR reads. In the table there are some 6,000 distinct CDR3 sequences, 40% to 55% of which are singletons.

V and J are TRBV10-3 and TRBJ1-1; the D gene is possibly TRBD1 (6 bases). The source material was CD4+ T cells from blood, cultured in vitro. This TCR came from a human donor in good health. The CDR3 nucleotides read TGTGCCATCAGAATTACCAGGGGCGTCACTGAAGCTTTCTTT. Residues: CAIRITRGVTEAFF.